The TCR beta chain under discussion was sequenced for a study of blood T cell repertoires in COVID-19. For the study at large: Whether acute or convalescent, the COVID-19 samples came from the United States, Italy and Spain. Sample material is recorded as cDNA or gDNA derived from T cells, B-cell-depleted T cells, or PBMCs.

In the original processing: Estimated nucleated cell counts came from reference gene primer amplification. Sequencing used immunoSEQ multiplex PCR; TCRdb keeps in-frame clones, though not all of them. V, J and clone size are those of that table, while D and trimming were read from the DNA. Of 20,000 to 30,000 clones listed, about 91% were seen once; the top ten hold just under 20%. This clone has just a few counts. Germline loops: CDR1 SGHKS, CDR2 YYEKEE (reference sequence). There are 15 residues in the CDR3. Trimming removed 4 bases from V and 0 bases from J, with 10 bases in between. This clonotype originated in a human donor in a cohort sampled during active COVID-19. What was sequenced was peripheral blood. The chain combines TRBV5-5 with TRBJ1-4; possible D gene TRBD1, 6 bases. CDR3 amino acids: CASSMGATTNEKLFF. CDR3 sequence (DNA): TGTGCCAGCAGCATGGGGGCTACAACTAATGAAAAACTGTTTTTT.